What follows are 10 T cell receptor beta chains derived from one specimen sequenced in a study of T cell responses to AZD1222 COVID-19 vaccine. Produced via immunoSEQ multiplex PCR; TCRdb's table is partial and in-frame only. Here the sample spans some 190,000 clones, 90% to 95% being singletons. This sample comprised peripheral blood, obtained 28 days after the second AZD1222 dose. The receptors were sampled from an adult who received the AZD1222 COVID-19 vaccine.

The chain uses TRBV27 and TRBJ2-7; no definite D call. Germline CDR1 MNHEY, CDR2 SMNVEV (reference sequence). This CDR3 is built from 15 residues. V lost 6 bases and J 2 bases, leaving 17 bases between the germline ends. The CDR3 loop is CASSIGGTSTYEQYF. The CDR3 nucleotides are TGTGCCAGCAGCATAGGTGGTACCTCAACCTACGAGCAGTACTTC.

The rearrangement links TRBV4-1 to TRBJ2-3, with D uncertain. V was shortened by 5 bases and J by 1 base, with 19 bases between the two germline ends. The CDR3 is made up of 17 amino acids. CDR1 MGHRA and CDR2 YSYEKL come from the germline V gene. CDR3: CASSLLAEPLGTDTQYF. The DNA of the CDR3 is TGCGCCAGCAGCTTATTGGCGGAGCCCCTCGGCACAGATACGCAGTATTTT.

This chain connects TRBV5-1 to TRBJ2-3; D is possibly TRBD2 (5 bases). The germline V gene encodes CDR1 SGHRS and CDR2 YFSETQ. The length of the CDR3 is 16 residues. V was clipped by 1 base and J by 0 bases, with 12 bases between them. DNA for the CDR3: TGCGCCAGCAGCTTGCAAGGTGGCGGGAGCACAGATACGCAGTATTTT. This translates into CASSLQGGGSTDTQYF.

This clone occurred once. The CDR3 here is CASSRLAGGNEQFF. DNA for the CDR3: TGCGCCAGCAGCCGACTAGCGGGGGGGAATGAGCAGTTCTTC. The chain employs TRBV5-1 and TRBJ2-1; 14 bases are a match to TRBD2. This CDR3 region has 14 residues. Germline V gives CDR1 SGHRS, CDR2 YFSETQ. J gave up 7 bases and V 4 bases, and 1 base lay outside the gene matches.

The V gene is TRBV18, the J gene TRBJ2-7; no definite D call. V was cut by 2 bases and J by 2 bases, with 7 bases left in between. Germline V lookup: CDR1 KGHSH, CDR2 LQKENI. The CDR3 runs to 13 residues. The CDR3 DNA sequence: TGTGCCAGCTCACCAGGCTCCACCTACGAGCAGTACTTC. Its protein is CASSPGSTYEQYF.

The DNA of the CDR3 is TGTGCTAGTGGCGTGGACGGCCTAGTTGGCTACACCTTC. It codes for CASGVDGLVGYTF. The rearrangement links TRBV12-5 to TRBJ1-2, with D hard to call. Per germline, CDR1 LGHNT and CDR2 FRNRAP. V was clipped by 6 bases and J by 7 bases, with 15 bases between them. The length of the CDR3 is 13 residues. Using reference TRBV12-5 and TRBJ1-2 for the parts outside the CDR3, the full variable domain is DARVTQTPRHKVTEMGQEVTMRCQPILGHNTVFWYRQTMMQGLELLAYFRNRAPLDDSGMPKDRFSAEMPDATLATLKIQPSEPRDSAVYFCASGVDGLVGYTFGSGTRLTVV.

V gene TRBV6-5 combines with J gene TRBJ2-1, with 8 bases identical to TRBD1. The V and J ends lost 6 bases and 4 bases, in that order; junction bases with no gene match: 8. Germline values: CDR1 MNHEY, CDR2 SVGAGI. CDR3 length equals 15 residues. CDR3 coding DNA: TGTGCCAGCAGCCGAGACAGGGGCGAATACAATGAGCAGTTCTTC. Encoded protein: CASSRDRGEYNEQFF.

V and J are TRBV10-3 and TRBJ2-1, with 7 bases matching TRBD2. In germline, CDR1 is ENHRY, CDR2 SYGVKD. Trimming at V came to 2 bases and at J to 9 bases, leaving 10 bases not matched to a gene. There are 15 residues in the CDR3. CDR3 protein: CAISEREGTNFEQFF. In DNA, the CDR3 is TGTGCCATCAGTGAGAGGGAGGGCACTAATTTTGAGCAGTTCTTC.

The chain joins TRBV5-1 to TRBJ1-3, with a possible D match to TRBD1 (6 bases). The CDR3 has 16 residues. V shed 0 bases and J shed 1 base, with 11 bases lying between them. Germline V gene lookup returns CDR1 SGHRS and CDR2 YFSETQ. The CDR3 sequence is CASSLEAGASGNTIYF. CDR3 nucleotides: TGCGCCAGCAGCTTGGAGGCGGGGGCATCTGGAAACACCATATATTTT. The complete variable domain, with remaining parts taken from reference TRBV5-1 and TRBJ1-3, reads KAGVTQTPRYLIKTRGQQVTLSCSPISGHRSVSWYQQTPGQGLQFLFEYFSETQRNKGNFPGRFSGRQFSNSRSEMNVSTLELGDSALYLCASSLEAGASGNTIYFGEGSWLTVV.

The chain is built from TRBV30 and TRBJ1-2, with D tentatively TRBD1 (6 bases). This CDR3 comprises 14 residues. Trimming left V 4 bases short and J 2 bases short, with 14 bases between. Germline V gives CDR1 GTSNPN, CDR2 SVGIG (reference sequence). CDR3 region: CAWKQGILNYGYTF. Here the CDR3 DNA reads TGTGCCTGGAAGCAGGGGATTTTAAACTATGGCTACACCTTC.